Presented here are 30 T cell receptor beta chains from one specimen sequenced in a study of cytomegalovirus exposure and HLA in healthy donors. 13 Jbeta primers and 60 Vbeta primers were used for the PCR. Assay: immunoSEQ multiplex PCR; the TCRdb copy retains only in-frame clones and omits some. The sample records around 190,000 clones, around 77% being singletons. Sequencing was performed on PBMCs. These receptors were obtained from a man aged 25-45 years in good health and CMV-seronegative.

V usage is TRBV7-8 and J usage is TRBJ2-7, with 7 bases aligning to TRBD1. The CDR3 length is 15 residues. The V segment lost 5 bases and the J segment 0 bases; nucleotides outside the gene matches: 7. CDR1 SGHVS and CDR2 FQNEAQ come from the germline V gene. CDR3 bases: TGTGCCAGCAGCCGTGGGGGACAGCTCTCCTACGAGCAGTACTTC. Translated, it gives CASSRGGQLSYEQYF.

This clone has more than one count but fewer than ten. The V and J genes are TRBV6-1 and TRBJ2-2; TRBD1 might be the D (5 bases). Trimming stripped 4 bases from V and 1 base from J, with 13 bases between. Per the germline V gene, CDR1 is MNHNS and CDR2 is SASEGT. This CDR3 has 16 amino acids. CDR3 in amino acids: CASSGGQGKNTGELFF. CDR3 sequence (DNA): TGTGCCAGCAGTGGCGGTCAGGGAAAGAACACCGGGGAGCTGTTTTTT.

This clone was seen only a few times. The chain uses TRBV2 and TRBJ2-7; 8 positions match TRBD2. Germline V gene data show CDR1 as SNHLY and CDR2 as FYNNEI. V shed 6 bases and J 5 bases; nucleotides not matched to a gene: 9. The length of the CDR3 is 14 residues. The CDR3 nucleotides read TGTGCCAGCAGGCCGGGACTAGTGGTCAACGAGCAGTACTTC. This sequence encodes CASRPGLVVNEQYF. Variable domain in full (rest from reference TRBV2 and TRBJ2-7): EPEVTQTPSHQVTQMGQEVILRCVPISNHLYFYWYRQILGQKVEFLVSFYNNEISEKSEIFDDQFSVERPDGSNFTLKIRSTKLEDSAMYFCASRPGLVVNEQYFGPGTRLTVT.

The CDR3 coding sequence is TGCGCCAGCAGCGGGGGCAGAGTCTCCTACGAGCAGTACTTC. It specifies CASSGGRVSYEQYF. V and J are TRBV5-1 and TRBJ2-7; possible D gene TRBD1, 6 bases. The CDR3 length is 14 residues. CDR1 and CDR2 (germline): SGHRS, YFSETQ. Trimming cost V 4 bases and J 0 bases, with 11 bases left between them.

The count of this clone is one. The J gene is TRBJ2-2, the V gene TRBV6-5, with 7 bases fitting TRBD2. CDR1 is MNHEY, CDR2 SVGAGI, per germline. V was pared by 2 bases and J by 4 bases, with 4 bases of the junction left unmatched. The CDR3 consists of 15 residues. The CDR3 DNA follows: TGTGCCAGCAGTTACGGGGGGGACTTCACCGGGGAGCTGTTTTTT. Translation: CASSYGGDFTGELFF.

The chain recombines TRBV11-2 with TRBJ1-1; the D is unclear. This CDR3 is built from 16 residues. The V and J ends lost 4 bases and 0 bases respectively, with 15 bases between them. Germline lookup yields CDR1 SGHAT and CDR2 FQNNGV. The CDR3 sequence is CASSSPTFPMNTEAFF. In DNA, the CDR3 is TGTGCCAGCAGCTCCCCAACTTTCCCCATGAACACTGAAGCTTTCTTT. The variable domain in full, with the rest retrieved from reference TRBV11-2 and TRBJ1-1, is EAGVAQSPRYKIIEKRQSVAFWCNPISGHATLYWYQQILGQGPKLLIQFQNNGVVDDSQLPKDRFSAERLKGVDSTLKIQPAKLEDSAVYLCASSSPTFPMNTEAFFGQGTRLTVV.

The rearrangement joins TRBV28 to TRBJ2-6; D call uncertain. The CDR3 length is 16 residues. CDR1 and CDR2 from the germline V gene are MDHEN and SYDVKM. V was trimmed by 7 bases and J by 0 bases, leaving 13 bases between them. The CDR3 sequence: CASTSLMSSGANVLTF. The DNA of the CDR3 is TGTGCCAGCACCTCGTTGATGAGCTCTGGGGCCAACGTCCTGACTTTC.

The chain combines TRBV9 with TRBJ1-3, with a tentative D call TRBD1 (5 bases). This CDR3 has 15 amino acids. Trimming removed 0 bases at V and 4 bases at J, with 11 bases between. Germline V gives CDR1 SGDLS, CDR2 YYNGEE. The CDR3 loop is CASSVGDSSGNTIYF. CDR3 DNA: TGTGCCAGCAGCGTAGGGGACTCCTCGGGAAACACCATATATTTT.

This sequence joins TRBV27 and TRBJ2-7; D unclear. CDR3 length equals 13 residues. Germline values: CDR1 MNHEY, CDR2 SMNVEV (reference sequence). V was pared by 1 base and J by 4 bases, with 8 bases between. Here the CDR3 reads CASSLYGGYEQYF. CDR3 in DNA: TGTGCCAGCAGTTTATATGGCGGATACGAGCAGTACTTC.

V is TRBV5-1 and J is TRBJ1-1, with a tentative D call TRBD1 (5 bases). The V gene's germline CDR1 is SGHRS and CDR2 YFSETQ. V was shortened by 3 bases and J by 4 bases, with 16 bases between the two germline ends. The CDR3 extends over 15 amino acids. The CDR3 loop reads CASSSNGGTSTEAFF. The DNA for the CDR3 is TGCGCCAGCAGCTCTAATGGGGGGACGAGCACTGAAGCTTTCTTT.

The chain employs TRBV5-1 and TRBJ2-5; D remains ambiguous. Germline CDR1 is SGHRS and CDR2 is YFSETQ. The CDR3 runs 12 residues. V was shortened by 4 bases and J by 4 bases, with 8 bases between the two germline ends. Here the CDR3 reads CASSAQLETQYF. The CDR3 DNA reads TGCGCCAGCAGCGCGCAATTAGAGACCCAGTACTTC.

This clone was counted a single time. V usage is TRBV5-6 and J usage is TRBJ1-1; the D gene is possibly TRBD1 (6 bases). V was cut by 8 bases and J by 1 base, with 12 bases left in between. The germline CDR1 and CDR2 sequences are SGHDT and YYEEEE. This CDR3 has 13 residues. The CDR3 is CASIGDKNTEAFF. CDR3 nucleotide sequence: TGTGCCAGTATCGGGGACAAGAACACTGAAGCTTTCTTT.

The gene calls are TRBV2 and TRBJ2-7; D uncertain. Germline assignment: CDR1 SNHLY and CDR2 FYNNEI. V lost 7 bases to trimming and J lost 2 bases, with 21 bases between them. The CDR3 is 16 amino acids. In nucleotides, the CDR3 is TGTGCCAGCATAAACAGTGTGGAAAAAAAAACCTACGAGCAGTACTTC. Amino acids: CASINSVEKKTYEQYF.

V is TRBV4-2 and J is TRBJ2-5; 11 bases fit TRBD2. Germline CDR1 is LGHNA and CDR2 is YNFKEQ. The CDR3 is made up of 16 amino acids. The V segment lost 3 bases and the J segment 2 bases; nucleotides outside the gene matches: 5. CDR3 residues: CASSQETSGIQETQYF. The CDR3 DNA reads as TGTGCCAGCAGCCAGGAGACTAGCGGGATTCAAGAGACCCAGTACTTC.

The rearrangement uses TRBV2 and TRBJ2-2; 12 bases align to TRBD1. This CDR3 is built from 17 residues. Trimming removed 6 bases from V and 5 bases from J; junction bases left unmatched: 10. Germline loops: CDR1 SNHLY, CDR2 FYNNEI. Written as DNA, the CDR3 is TGTGCCAGCAGGGGGACAGGGGGCTCTACGGGGACCGGGGAGCTGTTTTTT. As protein: CASRGTGGSTGTGELFF.

J is TRBJ1-5 and V is TRBV28; TRBD1 aligns across 10 bases. The CDR3 totals 21 residues. Losses at the gene ends were 7 bases for V and 3 bases for J; bases not matched to a gene: 24. Germline V CDR1 and CDR2: MDHEN, SYDVKM. DNA for the CDR3: TGTGCCAGCACCCGGCCTTACGACGGGACAGGGGATGGTAGGACCAATCAGCCCCAGCATTTT. It translates to CASTRPYDGTGDGRTNQPQHF.

This clone was seen once. The genes are TRBV28 and TRBJ1-5; no reliable D call. Per the germline V gene, CDR1 is MDHEN and CDR2 is SYDVKM. V was shortened by 4 bases and J by 0 bases, with 10 bases between the two germline ends. The CDR3 contains 15 residues. The CDR3 nucleotides read TGTGCCAGCAGTTCCATTACCGGTAGCAATCAGCCCCAGCATTTT. Translated, it gives CASSSITGSNQPQHF.

The CDR3 sequence: CASSQVLAGEGETQYF. CDR3 nucleotides: TGTGCCAGCAGCCAAGTATTGGCGGGAGAGGGTGAGACCCAGTACTTC. This chain uses TRBV4-2 with TRBJ2-5; 7 positions agree with TRBD2. The CDR3 is made up of 16 amino acids. Losses at the gene ends were 1 base for V and 5 bases for J; bases not matched to a gene: 10. From germline, CDR1 is LGHNA and CDR2 YNFKEQ.

V usage is TRBV6-1 and J usage is TRBJ1-3; D is ambiguous. CDR3 size: 15 residues. The germline V gene has CDR1 MNHNS and CDR2 SASEGT. V was trimmed by 8 bases and J by 3 bases, leaving 17 bases between them. The CDR3 protein is CASEGEQSYGNTIYF. In DNA form, the CDR3 reads TGTGCCAGCGAGGGTGAACAGTCCTATGGAAACACCATATATTTT.

CDR3 DNA sequence: TGTGCCAGCAGTTGGACTAGCTACCACGAGCAGTACTTC. Translating it yields CASSWTSYHEQYF. The chain combines TRBV27 with TRBJ2-7; 8 bases are shared with TRBD2. The CDR3 contains 13 residues. With V trimmed by 4 bases and J by 5 bases, 4 bases remained unmatched. Germline V CDR1 and CDR2: MNHEY, SMNVEV (reference sequence).

V is TRBV9 and J is TRBJ2-5, with D uncertain. The length of the CDR3 is 13 residues. CDR1 and CDR2 from the germline V gene are SGDLS and YYNGEE. Trimming took off 0 bases at V and 2 bases at J, with 5 bases between the two ends. The CDR3 sequence: CASSVGLQETQYF. For the CDR3, the DNA is TGTGCCAGCAGCGTAGGACTGCAAGAGACCCAGTACTTC.

This clone was observed once. J is TRBJ1-4 and V is TRBV5-4, with 7 positions matching TRBD1. CDR3 length: 16 residues. The V and J ends lost 3 bases and 5 bases, in that order; junction bases with no gene match: 10. In germline, CDR1 is SGHNT, CDR2 YYREEE (reference sequence). CDR3 amino acids: CASSSWATTGNEKLFF. CDR3 DNA: TGTGCCAGCAGCTCCTGGGCGACGACAGGGAATGAAAAACTGTTTTTT. The whole variable domain, remainder taken from reference TRBV5-4 and TRBJ1-4, is ETGVTQSPTHLIKTRGQQVTLRCSSQSGHNTVSWYQQALGQGPQFIFQYYREEENGRGNFPPRFSGLQFPNYSSELNVNALELDDSALYLCASSSWATTGNEKLFFGSGTQLSVL.

The rearrangement uses TRBV30 and TRBJ1-4; the D is unclear. The germline V gene has CDR1 GTSNPN and CDR2 SVGIG (reference sequence). V dropped 0 bases and J dropped 8 bases, with 13 bases sitting between them. The CDR3 loop spans 14 amino acids. CDR3 loop: CAWSVWGRGEKLFF. In DNA form, the CDR3 reads TGTGCCTGGAGTGTTTGGGGAAGAGGGGAAAAACTGTTTTTT.

The chain joins TRBV7-9 to TRBJ2-1; D may be TRBD2 (6 bases). This CDR3 is built from 15 residues. CDR1 and CDR2 (germline): SEHNR, FQNEAQ (reference sequence). V lost 5 bases to trimming and J lost 0 bases, with 11 bases between them. This chain's CDR3 is CASSAGPSSYNEQFF. DNA of the CDR3: TGTGCCAGCAGCGCGGGGCCGAGCTCCTACAATGAGCAGTTCTTC.

CDR3 loop: CAISAGTGGDQPQHF. The CDR3 coding sequence is TGTGCCATCTCGGCCGGGACAGGGGGAGATCAGCCCCAGCATTTT. J is TRBJ1-5 and V is TRBV10-3, with TRBD1 matching 11 bases. Germline CDR1 is ENHRY and CDR2 is SYGVKD. With V trimmed by 8 bases and J by 5 bases, 8 bases remained unmatched. The CDR3 length is 15 residues.

This clone has more than one count but fewer than ten. The J gene is TRBJ2-5, the V gene TRBV2; 7 bases line up with TRBD2. The DNA end lines up better with TRBJ2-7; the J call may be wrong. The germline V gene encodes CDR1 SNHLY and CDR2 FYNNEI. This CDR3 spans 12 amino acids. CDR3 in amino acids: CARRGDSYEQYF. The CDR3 bases are TGTGCCAGACGGGGGGACTCCTACGAGCAGTACTTC.

The chain is built from TRBV19 and TRBJ1-3; 7 bases map to TRBD1. Germline V gene data show CDR1 as LNHDA and CDR2 as SQIVND (reference sequence). The CDR3 loop spans 14 amino acids. V shed 6 bases, J shed 1 base, and the junction held 3 bases outside the gene matches. The CDR3: CASSPRGSGNTIYF. The CDR3 DNA is TGTGCCAGTAGCCCCAGGGGGTCTGGAAACACCATATATTTT. The whole variable domain, filled in from reference TRBV19 and TRBJ1-3, reads DGGITQSPKYLFRKEGQNVTLSCEQNLNHDAMYWYRQDPGQGLRLIYYSQIVNDFQKGDIAEGYSVSREKKESFPLTVTSAQKNPTAFYLCASSPRGSGNTIYFGEGSWLTVV.

This chain links TRBV6-5 with TRBJ2-5; D remains ambiguous. V gave up 4 bases and J gave up 5 bases, with 8 bases separating them. CDR3 length equals 12 residues. Germline V CDR1 and CDR2: MNHEY, SVGAGI. The CDR3 sequence is CASSFNSETQYF. CDR3 bases: TGTGCCAGCAGTTTCAACTCGGAGACCCAGTACTTC.

The CDR3 sequence is CASSVAGKTGATDTQYF. In DNA form, the CDR3 reads TGTGCCAGCAGCGTGGCGGGAAAAACCGGGGCCACAGATACGCAGTATTTT. The rearrangement links TRBV9 to TRBJ2-3, with a possible D match to TRBD2 (6 bases). There are 17 residues in the CDR3. Germline values: CDR1 SGDLS, CDR2 YYNGEE. Trimming took 2 bases from V and 2 from J, leaving 18 bases between them.

This clone was seen once. The chain links TRBV9 to TRBJ1-2; D possibly corresponds to TRBD1 (6 bases). Germline CDR1 and CDR2: SGDLS and YYNGEE. This CDR3 contains 12 residues. V dropped 5 bases and J dropped 8 bases, with 13 bases sitting between them. CDR3 sequence: CASSAQGQGYTF. As DNA, the CDR3 is TGTGCCAGCAGTGCCCAGGGGCAAGGCTACACCTTC. The entire variable domain, with the rest obtained from reference TRBV9 and TRBJ1-2, is as follows: DSGVTQTPKHLITATGQRVTLRCSPRSGDLSVYWYQQSLDQGLQFLIQYYNGEERAKGNILERFSAQQFPDLHSELNLSSLELGDSALYFCASSAQGQGYTFGSGTRLTVV.